This paragraph covers one T cell receptor beta chain sequence. V shed 0 bases and J shed 3 bases, with 12 bases lying between them. This CDR3 spans 15 amino acids. Germline loops: CDR1 MGHRA, CDR2 YSYEKL. The Seattle patients joined while their infection was active and were tracked longitudinally afterward. This entry comes from a study of blood T cell repertoires in COVID-19. Study details: Acute and convalescent COVID-19 samples came from the United States, Italy and Spain. T cells, B-cell-depleted T cells, or PBMCs supplied cDNA or gDNA.

Source study methods: Counts of nucleated cells, estimated from reference gene primer amplification, were obtained. Some clones are missing from TCRdb's copy, which holds only in-frame ones; the method was immunoSEQ multiplex PCR. The DNA was the basis for D and trimming; V, J and clone size are from that table. The data hold about 63,000 clones, with 81% observed a single time. The receptor was derived from a man aged 55 to 69 with COVID-19, enrolled during active disease. The rearrangement uses TRBV4-1 and TRBJ2-7; tentative D call: TRBD1 (6 bases). Material for sequencing was peripheral blood. CDR3 protein: CASSQEPGQHYEQYF. In nucleotides, the CDR3 is TGCGCCAGCAGCCAAGAACCCGGACAGCACTACGAGCAGTACTTC.